The next 8 T cell receptor beta chains were all read from a single sample in a study of human T cells and chemical hapten exposure. The time point was: healthy volunteer bleed at 6 weeks. Unfractionated whole blood was the source of the extracted total RNA. A single record per CDR3 protein comes from TCRdb applying MiXCR to the RACE reads. The sample has about 77,000 distinct CDR3 sequences; approximately 8.6% are singletons. The sample was whole blood. The receptors were gathered from a female donor in good health. Some clones in this sample may be carry-over from other donors' samples.

The rearrangement uses TRBV12-5 and TRBJ2-7; D remains unclear. CDR3 length equals 12 residues. Looked up from germline, CDR1 is LGHNT and CDR2 is FRNRAP. V gave up 5 bases and J gave up 3 bases, with 8 bases separating them. The CDR3 nucleotides read TGTGCTAGTGGTCCCGGAATCTACGAGCAGTACTTC. This translates into CASGPGIYEQYF. The full variable domain, with the rest looked up from reference TRBV12-5 and TRBJ2-7, is DARVTQTPRHKVTEMGQEVTMRCQPILGHNTVFWYRQTMMQGLELLAYFRNRAPLDDSGMPKDRFSAEMPDATLATLKIQPSEPRDSAVYFCASGPGIYEQYFGPGTRLTVT.

This chain uses TRBV9 with TRBJ2-6, with TRBD1 matching over 7 bases. CDR3 length: 16 amino acids. Germline V gives CDR1 SGDLS, CDR2 YYNGEE. The J segment lost 1 base and the V segment lost 3 bases, leaving 4 bases of the junction unmatched. The CDR3: CASSAQGKSGANVLTF. CDR3 DNA sequence: TGTGCCAGCAGCGCACAGGGGAAATCTGGGGCCAACGTCCTGACTTTC.

This clonotype was observed many times. The missing conserved phenylalanine or tryptophan at the end of this CDR3 makes a read error likely. The chain links TRBV30 to TRBJ2-3; D gene ambiguous. Germline loops: CDR1 GTSNPN, CDR2 SVGIG (reference sequence). This CDR3 is built from 11 residues. The V end was cut by 4 bases, the J end by 6 bases, with 8 bases between. For the CDR3, the DNA is TGTGCCTGGAACCTTAGGGATACGCAGTATATT. This sequence encodes CAWNLRDTQYI.

This clonotype was seen more than once but under ten times. The chain employs TRBV20-1 and TRBJ2-1; TRBD2 matches at 12 bases. J gave up 0 bases and V 6 bases, and 15 bases lay outside the gene matches. This CDR3 has 19 amino acids. From germline, CDR1 is DFQATT and CDR2 SNEGSKA (reference sequence). The CDR3 sequence is CSAAPTSGGYIPSYNEQFF. Written as DNA, the CDR3 is TGCAGTGCCGCGCCGACTAGCGGGGGCTATATACCCTCCTACAATGAGCAGTTCTTC.

The chain carries TRBV9 and TRBJ2-2; tentatively, D is TRBD2 (5 bases). This CDR3 contains 15 residues. Germline assignment: CDR1 SGDLS and CDR2 YYNGEE. V gave up 0 bases and J gave up 4 bases, with 10 bases separating them. In nucleotides, the CDR3 is TGTGCCAGCAGCGTAGTACCTAGCAGCACCGGGGAGCTGTTTTTT. Translating it yields CASSVVPSSTGELFF.

This clonotype was detected a few times. This chain connects TRBV5-1 to TRBJ2-3, with TRBD1 matching 7 bases. Germline assignment: CDR1 SGHRS and CDR2 YFSETQ. V shed 2 bases, J shed 3 bases, and the junction held 3 bases outside the gene matches. This CDR3 is built from 14 residues. DNA of the CDR3: TGCGCCAGCAGCTTTACGACAGGGACAGATACGCAGTATTTT. It codes for CASSFTTGTDTQYF.

This clonotype was seen only a few times. The CDR3 region is CASSSGTMYEKLFF. The CDR3 DNA reads as TGTGCCAGCAGCTCCGGGACTATGTATGAAAAACTGTTTTTT. The chain combines TRBV7-9 with TRBJ1-4; weak D call: TRBD1 (5 bases). Between the trimmed V and J ends, which lost 4 bases and 6 bases, there was a span of 12 bases. This CDR3 has 14 amino acids. Looked up from germline, CDR1 is SEHNR and CDR2 is FQNEAQ (reference sequence).

This clonotype was detected ten times or more. V gene TRBV20-1 combines with J gene TRBJ2-6, with no clear D. Germline CDR1 is DFQATT and CDR2 is SNEGSKA (reference sequence). The CDR3 has 16 residues. Trimming removed 2 bases at V and 0 bases at J, with 11 bases between. CDR3 protein: CSARHSRASGANVLTF. CDR3 sequence (DNA): TGCAGTGCTAGACACTCGAGAGCCTCTGGGGCCAACGTCCTGACTTTC.